The entry below gives a single T cell receptor beta chain sequence along with its context. The data were taken from a study of shared clonotypes between healthy human individuals. On the study more broadly: A couple of women and three men aged 18 to 49 served as donors. Each donor had three CD4 naive, three CD4 memory, two CD8 naive and one CD8 memory plate.

V lost 3 bases and J 4 bases, leaving 12 bases between the germline ends. The V gene's germline CDR1 is MDHEN and CDR2 SYDVKM. The CDR3 runs 14 residues. Clones were sequenced by immunoSEQ multiplex PCR, and TCRdb holds only the in-frame ones, with some missing. Among around 300,000 clones listed, 80% to 90% were seen once. CD8 memory pooled CD45RO+ cells and CCR7-negative CD45RA+ TemRA cells. This TCR was sampled from a man aged 18-30 years in good health. Source material: memory CD8+ T cells sorted from blood. Subset of the sample: CD45RO+ cells pooled with CCR7-negative TemRA cells. This sequence joins TRBV28 and TRBJ1-2, with TRBD1 as a possible D gene (5 bases). This chain's CDR3 is CASSFSGGSYGYTF. CDR3 sequence (DNA): TGTGCCAGCAGTTTTTCGGGGGGGAGCTATGGCTACACCTTC.